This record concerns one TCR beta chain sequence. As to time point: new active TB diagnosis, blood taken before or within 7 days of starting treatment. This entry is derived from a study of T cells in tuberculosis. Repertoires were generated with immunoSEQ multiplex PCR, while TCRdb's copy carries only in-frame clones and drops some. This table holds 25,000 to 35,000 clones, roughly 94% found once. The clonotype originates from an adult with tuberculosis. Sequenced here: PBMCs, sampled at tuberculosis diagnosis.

The CDR3: CASRLAGAPYNEQFF. CDR3 nucleotides: TGTGCCAGCAGGCTAGCGGGGGCCCCCTACAATGAGCAGTTCTTC. This chain joins TRBV2 and TRBJ2-1; the match to TRBD2 covers 10 bases. The CDR3 is made up of 15 amino acids. Per the germline V gene, CDR1 is SNHLY and CDR2 is FYNNEI. Germline trimming cut 6 bases from V and 2 bases from J; bases unmatched to any gene: 4. Together with reference TRBV2 and TRBJ2-1, the CDR3 gives the full variable domain: EPEVTQTPSHQVTQMGQEVILRCVPISNHLYFYWYRQILGQKVEFLVSFYNNEISEKSEIFDDQFSVERPDGSNFTLKIRSTKLEDSAMYFCASRLAGAPYNEQFFGPGTRLTVL.